The following is a T cell receptor beta chain sequence with its context. Its target is unknown. Different DNA sequences within this sample yield the same CDR3. This sample stems from a study of CD8+ T cells in alopecia areata. Study information: The study gave tofacitinib for 6 to 18 months, then 6 months off drug. The authors scored treated patients' severity by affected scalp percentage. Study outcomes and limitations: Scalp clonality and expanded CD8+ clones among the top 100 showed significant decreases with tofacitinib.

Noted treatment: oral pan-JAK inhibitor, 5-10 mg twice daily. Researchers took lesional scalp punch biopsies and peripheral blood from people who were alopecia areata patients. The CDR3 is made up of 15 amino acids. Germline-derived CDR1 and CDR2 are SGHRS and YFSETQ. Losses at the gene ends were 4 bases for V and 5 bases for J; bases not matched to a gene: 4. RNA extraction and reverse transcription yielded cDNA as sequencing template. Using immunoSEQ multiplex PCR, the repertoire was profiled, and TCRdb retains in-frame clones only, with some absent. Among over 100,000 clones listed, 53% were seen once.

Source: CD4+ T cells sorted from blood, taken at week 4, from a patient treated with tofacitinib. The rearrangement joins TRBV5-1 to TRBJ1-6, with 9 bases that match TRBD1. The receptor comes from a human donor with alopecia areata. The CDR3 protein is CASSRWTGDNSPLHF. The CDR3 DNA sequence: TGCGCCAGCAGCAGGTGGACAGGGGATAATTCACCCCTCCACTTT. The whole variable domain, filled in from reference TRBV5-1 and TRBJ1-6, reads KAGVTQTPRYLIKTRGQQVTLSCSPISGHRSVSWYQQTPGQGLQFLFEYFSETQRNKGNFPGRFSGRQFSNSRSEMNVSTLELGDSALYLCASSRWTGDNSPLHFGNGTRLTVT.